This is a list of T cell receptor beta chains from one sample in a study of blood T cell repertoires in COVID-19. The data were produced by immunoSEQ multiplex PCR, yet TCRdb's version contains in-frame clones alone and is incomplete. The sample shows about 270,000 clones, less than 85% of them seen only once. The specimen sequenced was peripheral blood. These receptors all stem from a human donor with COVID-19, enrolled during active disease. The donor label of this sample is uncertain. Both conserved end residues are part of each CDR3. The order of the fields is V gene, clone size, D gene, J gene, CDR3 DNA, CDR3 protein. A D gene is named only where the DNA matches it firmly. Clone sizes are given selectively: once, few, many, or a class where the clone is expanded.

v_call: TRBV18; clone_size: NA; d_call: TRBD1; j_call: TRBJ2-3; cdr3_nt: TGTGCCAGCTCAAGGGACAGGACTGAGGTTACGCAGTATTTT; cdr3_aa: CASSRDRTEVTQYF
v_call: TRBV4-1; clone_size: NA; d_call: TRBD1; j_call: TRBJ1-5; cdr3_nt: TGCGCCAGCAGCCACCCCCTAGGACAGGGTCACCAGCCCCAGCATTTT; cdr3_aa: CASSHPLGQGHQPQHF
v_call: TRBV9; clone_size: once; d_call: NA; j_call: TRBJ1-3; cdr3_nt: TGTGCCAGCAGCGTAGGGCACAGGGCGATGGGAAACACCATATATTTT; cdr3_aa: CASSVGHRAMGNTIYF
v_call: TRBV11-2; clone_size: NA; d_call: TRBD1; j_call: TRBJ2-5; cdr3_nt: TGTGCCAGCAGCTTTGGGACAGGGGTAAAGACCCAGTACTTC; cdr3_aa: CASSFGTGVKTQYF
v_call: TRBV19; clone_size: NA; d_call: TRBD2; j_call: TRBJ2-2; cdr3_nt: TGTGCCAGTAGGGGACTAGCGGCCTACACCGGGGAGCTGTTTTTT; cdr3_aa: CASRGLAAYTGELFF
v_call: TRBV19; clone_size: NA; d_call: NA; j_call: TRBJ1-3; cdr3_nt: TGTGCCAGTAGCTCCGGGACACCCGGAAACACCATATATTTT; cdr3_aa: CASSSGTPGNTIYF
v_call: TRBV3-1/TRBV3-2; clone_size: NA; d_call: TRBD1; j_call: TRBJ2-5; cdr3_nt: TGTGCCAGCAGCCAAGCTTCCGCAGGGGGCGCGCAGACCCAGTACTTC; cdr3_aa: CASSQASAGGAQTQYF
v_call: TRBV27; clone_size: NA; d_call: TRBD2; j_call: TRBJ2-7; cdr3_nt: TGTGCCAGCAGCCCGCTAGCGAAGCGGGGACCTCGCTACGAGCAGTACTTC; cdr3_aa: CASSPLAKRGPRYEQYF
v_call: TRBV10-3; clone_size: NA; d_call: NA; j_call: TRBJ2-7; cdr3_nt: TGTGCCATCAGTGACCCTGGCGGGACCTACGAGCAGTACTTC; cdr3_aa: CAISDPGGTYEQYF
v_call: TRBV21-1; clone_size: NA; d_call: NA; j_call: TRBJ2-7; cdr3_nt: TGTGCCAGCAGCAAAGAGAGGGCCTACTCCTACGAGCAGTACTTC; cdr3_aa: CASSKERAYSYEQYF
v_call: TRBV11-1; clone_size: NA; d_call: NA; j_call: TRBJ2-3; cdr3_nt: TGTGCCAGCAGCTTTGGCGGGGGCACAGATACGCAGTATTTT; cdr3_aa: CASSFGGGTDTQYF
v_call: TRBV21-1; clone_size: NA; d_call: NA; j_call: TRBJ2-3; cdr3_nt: TGTGCCAGCAGCAAAGAGACCGGGACTAGCGGCAGCACAGATACGCAGTATTTT; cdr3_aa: CASSKETGTSGSTDTQYF
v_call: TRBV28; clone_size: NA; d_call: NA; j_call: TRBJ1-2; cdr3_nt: TGTGCCAGCAGTCCGGCAGGGGATTTGTATGGCTACACCTTC; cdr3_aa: CASSPAGDLYGYTF
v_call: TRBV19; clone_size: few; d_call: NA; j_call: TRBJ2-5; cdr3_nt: TGTGCCAGTAGTATCCTAGGGGGGACCCAGTACTTC; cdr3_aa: CASSILGGTQYF
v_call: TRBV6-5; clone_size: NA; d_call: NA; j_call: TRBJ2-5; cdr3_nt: TGTGCCAGCAGTCCCCCGGTCGGGGGCCAAGAGACCCAGTACTTC; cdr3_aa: CASSPPVGGQETQYF
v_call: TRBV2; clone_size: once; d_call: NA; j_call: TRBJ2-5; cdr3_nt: TGTGCCAGCAAGCCGACAGAAGGGCAAGTCGCGACCCGGTACTTC; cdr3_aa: CASKPTEGQVATRYF
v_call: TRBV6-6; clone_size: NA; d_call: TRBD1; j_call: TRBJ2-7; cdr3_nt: TGTGCCAGCAGTTACACGGGACAGGGGGTTCGCTACGAGCAGTACTTC; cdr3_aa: CASSYTGQGVRYEQYF
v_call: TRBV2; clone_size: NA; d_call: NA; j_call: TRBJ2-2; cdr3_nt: TGTGCCAGCAGTGAGGAGCTTGCGAACACCGGGGAGCTGTTTTTT; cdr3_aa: CASSEELANTGELFF
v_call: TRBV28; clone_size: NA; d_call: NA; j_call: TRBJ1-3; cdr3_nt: TGTGCCAGCAGTTTGTCGTCAAACACCATATATTTT; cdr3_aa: CASSLSSNTIYF
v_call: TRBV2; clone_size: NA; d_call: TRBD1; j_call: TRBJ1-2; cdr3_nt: TGTGCCAGCAGAAGGGACAGAGCTAACTATGGCTACACCTTC; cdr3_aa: CASRRDRANYGYTF
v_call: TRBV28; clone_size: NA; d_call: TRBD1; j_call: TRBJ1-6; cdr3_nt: TGTGCCAGCAGTACCCGACAGGGTAGCTCCTATAATTCACCCCTCCACTTT; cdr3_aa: CASSTRQGSSYNSPLHF
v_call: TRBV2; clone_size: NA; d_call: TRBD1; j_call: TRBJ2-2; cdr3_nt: TGTGCCAGCAGTGGGGACAGGCCGACCGGGGAGCTGTTTTTT; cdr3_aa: CASSGDRPTGELFF
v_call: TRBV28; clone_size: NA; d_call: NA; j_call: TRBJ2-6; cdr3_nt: TGTGGTGGGGCAGGGGATTCCTCTGGGGCCAACGTCCTGACTTTC; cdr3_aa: CGGAGDSSGANVLTF
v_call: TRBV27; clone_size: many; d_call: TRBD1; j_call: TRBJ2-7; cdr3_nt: TGTGCCAGCTCCTCCCCCGGACAGGGGGTCTACGAGCAGTACTTC; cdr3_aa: CASSSPGQGVYEQYF
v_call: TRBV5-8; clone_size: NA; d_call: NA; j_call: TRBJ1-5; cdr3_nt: TGTGCCAGCAGGCCCACAGGGATGGGCAATCAGCCCCAGCATTTT; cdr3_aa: CASRPTGMGNQPQHF
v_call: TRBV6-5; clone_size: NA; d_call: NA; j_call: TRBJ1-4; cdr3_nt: TGTGCCAGCAGCGTACAGGGTTCGACTAATGAAAAACTGTTTTTT; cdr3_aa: CASSVQGSTNEKLFF
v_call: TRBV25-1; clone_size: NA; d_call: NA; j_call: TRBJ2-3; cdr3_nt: TGTGCCAGCAGTGAATTGGCAGGAGGTGGGACAGATACGCAGTATTTT; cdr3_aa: CASSELAGGGTDTQYF
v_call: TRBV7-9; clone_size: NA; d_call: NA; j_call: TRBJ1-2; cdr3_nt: TGTGCCAGCAGCCCAGACCTGGGGCGCCAGGGTGGGTATGGCTACACCTTC; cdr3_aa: CASSPDLGRQGGYGYTF
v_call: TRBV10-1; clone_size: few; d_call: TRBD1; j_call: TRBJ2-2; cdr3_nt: TGCGCCAGCAGTGAGTCGGGACAGGGACCCACCGGGGAGCTGTTTTTT; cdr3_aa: CASSESGQGPTGELFF
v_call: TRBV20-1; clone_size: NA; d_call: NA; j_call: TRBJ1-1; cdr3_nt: TGCAGTGCTAGAGGCGGGGGAGCTTTCTTT; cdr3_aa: CSARGGGAFF
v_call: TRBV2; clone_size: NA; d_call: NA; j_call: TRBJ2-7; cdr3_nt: TGTGCCAGCAGTGGAGGGAGCAGGTCCTACGAGCAGTACTTC; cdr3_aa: CASSGGSRSYEQYF
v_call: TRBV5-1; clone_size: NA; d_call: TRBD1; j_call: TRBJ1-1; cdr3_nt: TGCGCCAGCGGTAAAGGGGACAGGGGGACGGCTGAAGCTTTCTTT; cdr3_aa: CASGKGDRGTAEAFF
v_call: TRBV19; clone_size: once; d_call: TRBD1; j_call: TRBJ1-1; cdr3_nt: TGTGCCAGTAGTGTACAGGGGTCGGCGGACACTGAAGCTTTCTTT; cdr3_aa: CASSVQGSADTEAFF
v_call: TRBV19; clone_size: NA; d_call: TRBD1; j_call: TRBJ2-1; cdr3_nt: TGTGCCAGTAGTCTACAACCAGGGGGCTCCTACAATGAGCAGTTCTTC; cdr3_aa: CASSLQPGGSYNEQFF
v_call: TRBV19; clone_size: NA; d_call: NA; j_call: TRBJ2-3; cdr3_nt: TGTGCCAGTAGTGCTCAAGACTATACGCAGTATTTT; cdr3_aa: CASSAQDYTQYF
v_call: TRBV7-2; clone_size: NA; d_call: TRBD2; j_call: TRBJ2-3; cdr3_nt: TGTGCCAGCAGCTTAGGGTTGGGGCTAGCGGGAGATACGCAGTATTTT; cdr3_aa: CASSLGLGLAGDTQYF